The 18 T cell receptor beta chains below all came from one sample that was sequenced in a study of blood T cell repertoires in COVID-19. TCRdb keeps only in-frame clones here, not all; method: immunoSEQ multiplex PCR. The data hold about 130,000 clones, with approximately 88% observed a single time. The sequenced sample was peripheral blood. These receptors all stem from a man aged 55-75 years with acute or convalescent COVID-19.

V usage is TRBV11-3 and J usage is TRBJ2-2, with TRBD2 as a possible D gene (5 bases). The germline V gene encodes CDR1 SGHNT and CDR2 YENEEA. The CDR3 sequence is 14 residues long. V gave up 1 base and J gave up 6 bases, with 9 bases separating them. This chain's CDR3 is CASSLGVGAGELFF. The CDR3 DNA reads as TGTGCCAGCAGCTTAGGTGTGGGAGCCGGGGAGCTGTTTTTT. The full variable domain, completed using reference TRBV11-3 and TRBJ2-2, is EAGVVQSPRYKIIEKKQPVAFWCNPISGHNTLYWYLQNLGQGPELLIRYENEEAVDDSQLPKDRFSAERLKGVDSTLKIQPAELGDSAVYLCASSLGVGAGELFFGEGSRLTVL.

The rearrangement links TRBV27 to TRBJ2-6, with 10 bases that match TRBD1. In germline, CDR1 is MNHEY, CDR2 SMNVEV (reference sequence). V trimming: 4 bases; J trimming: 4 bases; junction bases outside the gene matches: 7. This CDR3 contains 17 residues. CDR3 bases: TGTGCCAGCAGTTGGAGACAGGGGGCGGGAGGGGCCAACGTCCTGACTTTC. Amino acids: CASSWRQGAGGANVLTF. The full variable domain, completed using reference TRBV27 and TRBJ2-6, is EAQVTQNPRYLITVTGKKLTVTCSQNMNHEYMSWYRQDPGLGLRQIYYSMNVEVTDKGDVPEGYKVSRKEKRNFPLILESPSPNQTSLYFCASSWRQGAGGANVLTFGAGSRLTVL.

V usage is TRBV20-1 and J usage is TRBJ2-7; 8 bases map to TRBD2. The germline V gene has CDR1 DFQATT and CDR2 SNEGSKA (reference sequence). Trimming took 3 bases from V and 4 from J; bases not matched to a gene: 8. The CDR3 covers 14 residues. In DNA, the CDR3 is TGCAGTGCTAGTCGGGCCCGCGGGAGGTACGAGCAGTACTTC. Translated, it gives CSASRARGRYEQYF.

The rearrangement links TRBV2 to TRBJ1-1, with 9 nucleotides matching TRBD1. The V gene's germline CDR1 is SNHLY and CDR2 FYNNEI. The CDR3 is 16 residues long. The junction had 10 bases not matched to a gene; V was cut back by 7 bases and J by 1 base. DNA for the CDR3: TGTGCCAGCACCCGGGACAGGGCAGGGAAGAACACTGAAGCTTTCTTT. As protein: CASTRDRAGKNTEAFF.

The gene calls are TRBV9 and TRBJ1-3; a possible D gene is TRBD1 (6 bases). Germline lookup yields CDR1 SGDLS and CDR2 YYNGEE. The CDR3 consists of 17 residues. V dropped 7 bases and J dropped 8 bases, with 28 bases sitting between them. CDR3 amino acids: CASGSGDRVREGDTIYF. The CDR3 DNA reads TGTGCCAGCGGATCCGGAGACCGCGTTCGCGAGGGGGACACCATATATTTT.

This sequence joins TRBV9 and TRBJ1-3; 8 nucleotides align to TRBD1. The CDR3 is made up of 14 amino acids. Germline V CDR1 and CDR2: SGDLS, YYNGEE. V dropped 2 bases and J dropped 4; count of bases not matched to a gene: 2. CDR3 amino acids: CASSVRTGGNTIYF. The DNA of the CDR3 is TGTGCCAGCAGCGTCCGGACAGGGGGAAACACCATATATTTT.

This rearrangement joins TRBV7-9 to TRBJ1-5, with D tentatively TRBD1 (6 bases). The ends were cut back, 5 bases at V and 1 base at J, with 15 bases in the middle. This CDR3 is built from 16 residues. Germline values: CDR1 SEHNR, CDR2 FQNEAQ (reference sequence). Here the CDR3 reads CASSTGTHGSNQPQHF. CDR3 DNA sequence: TGTGCCAGCAGCACCGGGACACACGGCAGCAATCAGCCCCAGCATTTT.

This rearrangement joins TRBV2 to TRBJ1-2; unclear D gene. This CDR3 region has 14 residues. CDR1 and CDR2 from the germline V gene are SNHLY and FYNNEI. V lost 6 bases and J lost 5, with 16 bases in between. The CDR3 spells CASSPRGPTYGYTF. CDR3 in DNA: TGTGCCAGCAGCCCGAGAGGGCCAACTTATGGCTACACCTTC.

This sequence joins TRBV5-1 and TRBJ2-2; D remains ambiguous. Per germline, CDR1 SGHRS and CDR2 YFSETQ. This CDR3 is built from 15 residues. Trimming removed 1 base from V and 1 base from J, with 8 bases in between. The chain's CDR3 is CASSLYSVNTGELFF. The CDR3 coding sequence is TGCGCCAGCAGCTTGTATTCGGTGAACACCGGGGAGCTGTTTTTT.

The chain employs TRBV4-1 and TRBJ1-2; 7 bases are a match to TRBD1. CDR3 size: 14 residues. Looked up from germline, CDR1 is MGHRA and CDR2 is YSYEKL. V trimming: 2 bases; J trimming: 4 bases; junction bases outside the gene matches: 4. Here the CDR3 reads CASSQTRDSYGYTF. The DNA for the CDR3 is TGCGCCAGCAGCCAAACTAGGGACAGCTATGGCTACACCTTC.

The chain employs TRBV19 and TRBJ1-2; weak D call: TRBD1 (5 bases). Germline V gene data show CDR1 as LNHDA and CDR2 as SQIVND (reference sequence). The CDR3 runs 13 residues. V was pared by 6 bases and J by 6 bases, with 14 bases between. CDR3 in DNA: TGTGCCAGTAGCCCGGGACTCCTCCATGGCTACACCTTC. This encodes CASSPGLLHGYTF.

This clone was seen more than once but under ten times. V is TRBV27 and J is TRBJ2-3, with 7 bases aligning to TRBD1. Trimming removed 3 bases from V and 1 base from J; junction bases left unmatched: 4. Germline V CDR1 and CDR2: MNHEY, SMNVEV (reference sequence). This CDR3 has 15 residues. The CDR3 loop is CASSFLGTGTDTQYF. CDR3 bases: TGTGCCAGCAGTTTTTTAGGGACAGGCACAGATACGCAGTATTTT.

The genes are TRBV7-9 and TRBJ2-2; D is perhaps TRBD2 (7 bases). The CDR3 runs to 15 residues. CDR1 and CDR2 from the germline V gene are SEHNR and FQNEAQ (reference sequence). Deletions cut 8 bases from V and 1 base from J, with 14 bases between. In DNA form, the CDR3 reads TGTGCCAGCGGGAGGGGGACGGGGAACACCGGGGAGCTGTTTTTT. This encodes CASGRGTGNTGELFF.

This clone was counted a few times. The CDR3 region has the DNA TGTGCCAGCAGTGAAGGACAGTTAGCCAAAAACATTCAGTACTTC. It encodes CASSEGQLAKNIQYF. This chain joins TRBV6-1 and TRBJ2-4; tentative D call: TRBD1 (5 bases). The CDR3 is 15 amino acids. Trimming cost V 1 base and J 0 bases, with 7 bases left between them. The germline gives CDR1 MNHNS, CDR2 SASEGT.

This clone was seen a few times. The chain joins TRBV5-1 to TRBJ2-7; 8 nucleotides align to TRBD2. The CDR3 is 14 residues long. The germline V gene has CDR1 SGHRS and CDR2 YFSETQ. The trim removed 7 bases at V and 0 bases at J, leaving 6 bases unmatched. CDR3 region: CASSQREPSYEQYF. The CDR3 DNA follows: TGCGCCAGCTCCCAGCGGGAGCCCTCCTACGAGCAGTACTTC.

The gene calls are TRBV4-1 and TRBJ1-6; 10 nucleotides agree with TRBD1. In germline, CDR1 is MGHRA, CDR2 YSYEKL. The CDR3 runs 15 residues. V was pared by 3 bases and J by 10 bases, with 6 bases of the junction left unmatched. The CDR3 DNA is TGCGCCAGCAGCCACGGAGACAGGGGGCAATCACCCCTCCACTTT. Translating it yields CASSHGDRGQSPLHF.

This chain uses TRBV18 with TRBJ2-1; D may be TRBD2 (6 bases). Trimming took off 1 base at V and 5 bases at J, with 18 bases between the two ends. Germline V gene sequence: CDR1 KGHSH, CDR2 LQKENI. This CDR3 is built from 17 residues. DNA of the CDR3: TGTGCCAGCTCACCACATCCCCCGGCGGGACCTAACAATGAGCAGTTCTTC. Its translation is CASSPHPPAGPNNEQFF.

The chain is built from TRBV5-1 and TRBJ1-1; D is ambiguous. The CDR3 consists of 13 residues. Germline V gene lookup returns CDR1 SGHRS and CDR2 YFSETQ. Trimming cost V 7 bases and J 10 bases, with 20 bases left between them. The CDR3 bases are TGCGCCAGCTCCCCTGGATTCACAGTTGTAGCTTTCTTT. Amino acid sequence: CASSPGFTVVAFF.